The 13 T cell receptor beta chains given below trace back to one sample, sequenced in a study of early T cells in non-severe SARS-CoV-2 infection. Each CDR3 protein is one row after TCRdb ran MiXCR on the 5' RACE reads. Here the sample spans about 49,000 distinct CDR3 sequences, around 6.5% being singletons. The sample was whole blood, taken at baseline. Every receptor here comes from an adult who was a healthcare worker with PCR-confirmed SARS-CoV-2 infection or an uninfected control (not recorded which).

This clonotype has just a few counts. This chain joins TRBV6-1 and TRBJ2-7; 11 bases fit TRBD1. There are 15 residues in the CDR3. In germline, CDR1 is MNHNS, CDR2 SASEGT. V shed 4 bases, J shed 0 bases, and the junction held 2 bases outside the gene matches. CDR3 residues: CASSGGQGVSYEQYF. The DNA of the CDR3 is TGTGCCAGCAGTGGGGGACAGGGGGTCTCCTACGAGCAGTACTTC.

This clonotype was observed many times. CDR3 bases: TGTGCCAGCTCCCGGGTCGCCAGTATGAACACTGAAGCTTTCTTT. It specifies CASSRVASMNTEAFF. V gene TRBV18 combines with J gene TRBJ1-1, with D unclear. The germline gives CDR1 KGHSH, CDR2 LQKENI. The CDR3 sequence is 15 residues long. The V end lost 6 bases, the J end lost 0 bases, and 14 bases lay between the germline ends.

The table lists this clonotype with many counts. The V and J genes are TRBV24-1 and TRBJ2-6; tentative D call: TRBD1 (5 bases). Germline V gene sequence: CDR1 KGHDR, CDR2 SFDVKD. Trimming shortened V by 10 bases and J by 2 bases, and 8 bases separated the two germline ends. The CDR3 runs to 13 residues. The CDR3 region is CATGVPGANVLTF. The CDR3 DNA reads TGTGCCACAGGGGTTCCTGGGGCCAACGTCCTGACTTTC.

This clonotype has a count of ten or more. V and J are TRBV11-2 and TRBJ2-3; no reliable D call. Germline V lookup: CDR1 SGHAT, CDR2 FQNNGV. The CDR3 runs to 15 residues. V lost 0 bases and J lost 4, with 11 bases in between. In DNA, the CDR3 is TGTGCCAGCAGCTTAGAGATCGAGTCGCCAGATACGCAGTATTTT. Its translation is CASSLEIESPDTQYF.

This clonotype is labeled as medium-sized. The chain combines TRBV6-5 with TRBJ2-3, with 14 bases fitting TRBD2. The germline gives CDR1 MNHEY, CDR2 SVGAGI. Germline trimming cut 6 bases from V and 6 bases from J; bases unmatched to any gene: 8. The length of the CDR3 is 16 residues. This chain's CDR3 is CASSPTSGGGVDTQYF. CDR3 bases: TGTGCCAGCAGCCCGACTAGCGGGGGGGGTGTGGATACGCAGTATTTT.

This clonotype has just a few counts. The J gene is TRBJ2-7, the V gene TRBV10-3, with D perhaps matching TRBD1 (5 bases). CDR1 is ENHRY, CDR2 SYGVKD, per germline. V dropped 6 bases and J dropped 4 bases, with 10 bases sitting between them. The CDR3 is made up of 12 amino acids. CDR3 in DNA: TGTGCCATCAGAAAAGGGGATTACGAGCAGTACTTC. As protein: CAIRKGDYEQYF.

This clonotype was recorded many times. This rearrangement joins TRBV29-1 to TRBJ2-6; D gene unclear. CDR1 is SQVTM and CDR2 is ANQGSEA in the germline V gene. The CDR3 covers 15 residues. V was shortened by 5 bases and J by 0 bases, with 11 bases between the two germline ends. The CDR3, as DNA: TGCAGCGTTCGCGGACCTCTCTCTGGGGCCAACGTCCTGACTTTC. Translated: CSVRGPLSGANVLTF.

This clonotype was detected a few times. The V and J genes are TRBV9 and TRBJ1-3, with TRBD1 as a possible D gene (6 bases). Trimming stripped 1 base from V and 0 bases from J, with 8 bases between. The length of the CDR3 is 15 residues. Looked up from germline, CDR1 is SGDLS and CDR2 is YYNGEE. The CDR3 is CASSVRDNSGNTIYF. CDR3 DNA: TGTGCCAGCAGCGTACGGGACAACTCTGGAAACACCATATATTTT.

This clonotype came up many times. V and J are TRBV15 and TRBJ2-1; D ambiguous. Germline CDR1 is LNHNV and CDR2 is YYDKDF (reference sequence). V dropped 7 bases and J dropped 7 bases, with 14 bases sitting between them. The CDR3 runs to 13 residues. The CDR3 DNA reads as TGTGCCACCAACGCAAGAGGTACAAATGAGCAGTTCTTC. This translates into CATNARGTNEQFF.

This clonotype was observed many times. V gene TRBV28 combines with J gene TRBJ2-1; 8 bases agree with TRBD2. From germline, CDR1 is MDHEN and CDR2 SYDVKM. There are 16 residues in the CDR3. Germline trimming cut 4 bases from V and 5 bases from J; bases unmatched to any gene: 10. CDR3 sequence reads: CASSSPGGGRHNEQFF. In DNA form, the CDR3 reads TGTGCCAGCAGTTCCCCTGGCGGGGGGCGTCACAATGAGCAGTTCTTC.

The chain is built from TRBV2 and TRBJ1-1; no clear D. This CDR3 is built from 13 residues. V was shortened by 3 bases and J by 5 bases, with 10 bases between the two germline ends. Germline CDR1 SNHLY, CDR2 FYNNEI. The CDR3 loop is CASSDAGGTEAFF. CDR3 in DNA: TGTGCCAGCAGTGATGCGGGAGGGACTGAAGCTTTCTTT.

This clonotype was counted a few times. The chain is built from TRBV11-2 and TRBJ2-3; no reliable D call. CDR3 length: 10 residues. The V end was cut by 5 bases, the J end by 7 bases, with 4 bases between. Germline-derived CDR1 and CDR2 are SGHAT and FQNNGV. CDR3 sequence (DNA): TGTGCCAGCAGCCGGAATACGCAGTATTTT. Its translation is CASSRNTQYF.

This clonotype was seen a handful of times. The gene calls are TRBV4-3 and TRBJ2-2; 9 bases map to TRBD1. Trimming removed 3 bases from V and 7 bases from J; junction bases left unmatched: 6. This CDR3 has 15 residues. Germline-derived CDR1 and CDR2 are LGHNA and YSLEER. The CDR3 spells CASSQADRGDGELFF. The CDR3, as DNA: TGCGCCAGCAGCCAGGCCGACAGGGGGGACGGGGAGCTGTTTTTT.